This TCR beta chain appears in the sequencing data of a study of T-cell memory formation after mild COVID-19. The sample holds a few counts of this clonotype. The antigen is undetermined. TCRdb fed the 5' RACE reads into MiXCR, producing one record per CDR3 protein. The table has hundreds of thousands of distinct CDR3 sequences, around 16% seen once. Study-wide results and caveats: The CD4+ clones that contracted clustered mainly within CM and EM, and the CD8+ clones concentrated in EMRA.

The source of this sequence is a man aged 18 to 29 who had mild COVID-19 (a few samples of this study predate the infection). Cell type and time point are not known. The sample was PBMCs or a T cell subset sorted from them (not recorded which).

This CDR3 is CAISPAAGETQYF. CDR3 coding DNA: TGTGCCATCAGTCCAGCAGCGGGAGAGACCCAGTACTTC. This rearrangement joins TRBV10-3 to TRBJ2-5, with D tentatively TRBD2 (6 bases). CDR3 length: 13 amino acids. V dropped 5 bases and J dropped 4 bases, with 11 bases sitting between them. Germline-derived CDR1 and CDR2 are ENHRY and SYGVKD.